The source of this TCR beta chain is a study of cytomegalovirus exposure and HLA in healthy donors listed by TCRdb under 2017. In the study overall: An earlier analysis of approximately 550 of the donors reported more than 250 Gb of sequence data and 117 million unique TCR beta sequences from 190 million or so T cells. A later genetic analysis used genome-wide SNP genotypes for about three fifths of the 666 donors, treating that subset as a discovery cohort. Because of strong linkage in the cohort, five DR-DQ haplotypes were treated as single units for association and clustering. Of the 350 to 450 genotyped donors, approximately 83% fell in the genetic ancestry cluster associated with self-reported Caucasian donors. High-throughput TCR immunosequencing, statistical association of individual TCRs with disease status, and machine learning were combined to predict cytomegalovirus infection status. In the later analysis, no new phenotypic data were used to find candidate immune exposures; instead, reliance was placed on TCR beta sequences and their occurrence across donors. HLA typing included class I and class II loci at four-digit resolution. Among about 400 genotyped donors of the cohort, an average of approximately 220,000 unique TCR beta nucleotide sequences was sequenced per donor, of which about 19% were non-productive. An earlier analysis of 587 of the donors used high-throughput TCR beta sequencing to judge whether each TCR beta V gene segment behaved as functional or pseudogenic. The study aimed to test whether cataloging public T cell receptors could reveal signatures of past pathogen exposure. A separate validation cohort of 100 to 150 different subjects was used in addition to the approximately 700-subject first cohort. Donor age, sex, ethnicity and CMV serostatus were compiled together with the repertoire data. Using immunosequencing, the study profiled T cell repertoires from about 650 subjects and related those repertoires to cytomegalovirus serostatus. Every discovery cohort repertoire had been produced on one sequencing platform. A later analysis re-examined previously published TCR beta repertoires from hundreds of donors and added high-resolution HLA genotyping to investigate patterns of TCR occurrence. Roughly 300 gigabases of sequencing data and 75 million to 85 million unique TCR sequences made up an early release that covered about 640 HLA-typed donors. The number of donors typed differed by locus, with 629-630 for A, B, C, DRB1 and DQB1, more than 500 for DQA1, 600 to 610 for DPA1, and under 490 for DPB1. Beyond this particular receptor, the publication reports: A further reported finding was that TCR beta sequences accurately predicted the HLA-A and HLA-B alleles for most subjects in the first cohort. The authors suggested that the approach could potentially be generalized to other disease states and immunological phenotypes. According to a later analysis, most CMV-associated TCR beta chains appeared to be HLA-restricted, and the HLA associations seemed to be driven largely by CMV exposure. Because HLA typing was missing for some donors at each locus, association tests included only the typed subset. In this cohort, only TCR beta chains were sequenced, and detectable features were limited by the absence of alpha or paired-chain data. In vitro tests confirmed that a few of the cytomegalovirus-associated TCR beta chains recognize cytomegalovirus antigens. Because the 87-base-pair reads could not distinguish some IMGT-functional V segments, including TRBV6-2 and TRBV6-3, those segments were excluded. A later genetic analysis associated a missense DCLRE1C variant with V-gene and J-gene trimming of TCR beta chains, and an independent cohort replicated the association. A cluster of highly shared sequence variants was judged likely to represent a technical artifact of the sequencing pipeline. The study listed 164 TCR beta chains as associated with cytomegalovirus. While some public TCRs were present in many individuals, most TCR sequences turned up only very rarely across donors. According to a later genetic analysis, donors in an Asian-associated ancestry cluster had fewer N-insertions in productive TCRs than the approximately 690-donor mean. At a false discovery rate of 0.05, a later analysis linked 15,000 to 20,000 TCR beta sequences to specific HLA alleles. The earlier analysis of approximately 560 of the donors excluded over 15 rarely observed V segments, including chromosome 9 orphons, because counts were too low. In both the original and validation cohorts, the classifier was reported to diagnose cytomegalovirus status with high specificity and sensitivity. Presence/absence analyses assumed roughly uniform sequencing depth across donors, an assumption that may not hold. Linkage disequilibrium might explain the correlated functional status among segregating V segments, but an unknown experimental factor could not be excluded. According to a later analysis, parvovirus B19, influenza, CMV and Epstein-Barr virus appeared linked to several top co-occurrence clusters. When HLA alleles, especially DR and DQ, strongly co-occurred, attributing TCR associations to individual alleles was difficult. In a later analysis, HLA-associated TCR beta chains were found to be more clonally expanded and to have lower generation probabilities than equally common non-associated chains. CMV serostatus was the only immune exposure information available for the cohort. In a later analysis, TCR association rates were found to vary across HLA loci, with the most associated TCRs seen for DRB1 alleles and the fewest for HLA-C alleles. In an earlier analysis of some 500 of the donors, most TCR beta V segments were observed in productive rearrangements about 87% or about 30% of the time, broadly matching IMGT annotations.

Spanning cysteine to phenylalanine, the CDR3 consists of 16 amino acids. Only the CDR3 portion is preserved as DNA: 48 bases, with reading frame beginning at the first base. The germline V gene provides CDR1 MDHEN and CDR2 SYDVKM. After removal of 4 bases from V and 5 bases from J, the junction retains 9 bases not matched to a gene. The cohort consisted of 666 healthy bone marrow donors. Cohort members were all nominally healthy when sampled, although unrecorded immune exposures were likely present. The donor tested CMV seronegative and was one of the 352 seronegative cohort members. A peripheral blood sample was provided by each donor, and peripheral blood mononuclear cells were used for TCR beta sequencing. The Qiagen DNeasy Blood Extraction Kit was used to extract genomic DNA from the blood cell samples. Library prep was done by the immunoSEQ multiplex PCR assay. The multiplex PCR relied on a mix of 60 forward primers for TCR Vbeta segments and 13 reverse primers for TCR Jbeta segments. A multiplex PCR assay on genomic DNA amplified the CDR3 region of rearranged TCR beta genes. Amplified TCR beta libraries were sequenced as 87-base-pair reads on the Illumina HiSeq System. Per the source publication's procedure: Across the roughly 600 repertoires, a later analysis counted tens of millions of unique TCR beta chains, roughly 11 million of which were shared by at least two donors. Raw reads were error-corrected and collapsed into unique sequences with a nearest-neighbor algorithm that merged closely related sequences to remove PCR and sequencing errors. CDR3 sequences were aligned to IMGT reference sequences to assign V, D and J gene segments. For a sequence to be retained, a match of at least six nucleotides to both a V gene segment and a J gene segment was required. A rearrangement counted as productive if the CDR3 had no stop codons and remained in frame with V and J, and every other rearrangement counted as non-productive. CDR3 was defined by IMGT convention, running from the second conserved V-encoded cysteine to the conserved J-encoded phenylalanine. The earlier analysis of about 640 of the donors excluded any sequence lacking an unambiguous match to a single V gene segment. An earlier analysis of some 500 of the donors classified V segments as functional when productive rearrangements were above 56.7% and as segregating when the standard deviation between donors was above 5%. A statistical classification framework was built for diagnosing cytomegalovirus status from the catalog of TCR beta chain sequences. V and J gene assignment, in a later analysis, came from comparing TCR nucleotide sequences with IMGT/GENE-DB human TR gene sequences. In a later analysis, CDR3 sequences and most-parsimonious VDJ recombination scenarios were assigned using the TCRdist pipeline. In a later analysis, every TCR beta chain was defined by the combination of its CDR3 amino acid sequence and its V-gene family, and reads without a unique V-gene family were dropped. In a later analysis, approximately 640 highly shared, low-generation-probability nucleotide sequences were removed to address suspected cross-contamination and a sequencing artifact. In a later analysis, a clonal expansion index was calculated for each public chain from normalized within-repertoire ranks of inferred template counts. A later analysis computed generation probabilities with a VDJ recombination model fitted to out-of-frame rearrangements, and checked the results against IGoR. In a later analysis, TCR-TCR, TCR-HLA and TCR-CMV co-occurrence was scored with hypergeometric tests, and a repertoire-size bias correction was applied to TCR pairs. False discovery rates were estimated in a later analysis by permuting HLA or CMV assignments 20 times. In a later analysis, co-occurring TCRs were grouped using DBSCAN, with TCRdist sequence similarity added in when clustering inside HLA-allele-positive subsets. Repertoires with fewer than 30,000 or more than 120,000 public chains were left out of co-occurrence clustering, as were four to six repertoires with anomalous nucleotide sharing. TCRdb re-hosts the immuneACCESS table, in-frame sequences only. Its copies lack some clones; in the studies checked, an unresolved V gene accounts for under half of them, and the cause for the rest is not known. V and J calls and clone size are those listed in that table; D and trimming were worked out from the DNA. For this sample there are approximately 100,000 clones; roughly 70% appear just once. About 2.5% of the sample lies in the top ten.

About this clone: Its target antigen remains unknown. Nothing much larger sits one base from this clone, and base qualities are not available.

Recombination joined TRBV28 with TRBJ2-5; TRBD1 matches 11 bases in the middle. This receptor was taken from a man aged 45-60 years in good health and CMV-seronegative. The sequenced sample consisted of PBMCs. The sequence in DNA is TGTGCCAGCAGTTATCTAGCGGGACAGGGGGGGGAGACCCAGTACTTC. Its protein is CASSYLAGQGGETQYF.